These 9 T cell receptor beta chains were sequenced from one sample in a study of CD4 T cells in relation to SARS-CoV-2 and coronaviruses listed by TCRdb under 2021. Receptor libraries were prepared by the immunoSEQ multiplex PCR assay. TCRdb took over this immuneACCESS table, retaining in-frame rearrangements with V and J assigned. Such tables are incomplete; in checked studies, under half of the missing clones stem from an unresolved V gene, and the remainder is unexplained. The sample has tens of thousands of clones on record, roughly 88% of them singletons. The biggest ten clones account for approximately 1.4% of the sample. CD4+ T cells from unexposed donors were collected before the COVID-19 pandemic (2011-2018). Sequences were obtained from memory CD4+ T cells from PBMCs. The sample's cell subset or site label, in plain terms: memory (non-naive) CD4+ T cells. The receptors come from a human donor in good health.

The V gene is TRBV7-9, the J gene TRBJ2-5; no clear D. The germline V gene encodes CDR1 SEHNR and CDR2 FQNEAQ (reference sequence). V lost 1 base, J lost 2 bases, and 8 bases lay in between. CDR3 length: 14 amino acids. The CDR3 is CASSLDLRQETQYF. CDR3 DNA sequence: TGTGCCAGCAGCTTAGATCTCAGGCAAGAGACCCAGTACTTC.

The rearrangement links TRBV27 to TRBJ2-7; TRBD2 aligns across 14 bases. CDR1 and CDR2 (germline): MNHEY, SMNVEV (reference sequence). V was clipped by 0 bases and J by 3 bases; unmatched bases: 10. The CDR3 has 19 residues. CDR3 region: CASSLSHPGTSGSNYEQYF. As DNA, the CDR3 is TGTGCCAGCAGTTTATCCCACCCCGGGACTAGCGGGAGTAACTACGAGCAGTACTTC.

The V gene is TRBV19, the J gene TRBJ2-1, with D possibly TRBD2 on 6 matching bases. V lost 1 base and J lost 8, with 9 bases in between. CDR1 is LNHDA, CDR2 SQIVND, per germline (reference sequence). The CDR3 length is 13 residues. The CDR3 here is CASSIVRRDEQFF. Here the CDR3 DNA reads TGTGCCAGTAGTATAGTGCGGAGGGATGAGCAGTTCTTC. The full variable domain, rest sourced from reference TRBV19 and TRBJ2-1, is DGGITQSPKYLFRKEGQNVTLSCEQNLNHDAMYWYRQDPGQGLRLIYYSQIVNDFQKGDIAEGYSVSREKKESFPLTVTSAQKNPTAFYLCASSIVRRDEQFFGPGTRLTVL.

The chain links TRBV4-1 to TRBJ2-1; D is possibly TRBD1 (5 bases). Germline V gives CDR1 MGHRA, CDR2 YSYEKL. The CDR3 is 16 residues long. Trimming removed 0 bases from V and 2 bases from J, with 11 bases in between. This CDR3 reads CASSQDNRPTYNEQFF. CDR3 coding DNA: TGCGCCAGCAGCCAAGACAACAGGCCGACCTACAATGAGCAGTTCTTC.

Comment on this clone: Sequence at one end of the junction differs from germline and may be a read error. V is TRBV15 and J is TRBJ2-5; perhaps TRBD2 as D (6 bases). The CDR3 is 12 amino acids. The germline CDR1 and CDR2 sequences are LNHNV and YYDKDF (reference sequence). The CDR3 loop reads CATSSVGLRPDF. CDR3 nucleotide sequence: TGTGCCACCAGCAGCGTGGGACTCCGCCCGGACTTC.

This chain connects TRBV2 to TRBJ2-3; 10 nucleotides agree with TRBD1. V was clipped by 5 bases and J by 5 bases; unmatched bases: 10. The CDR3 consists of 16 residues. The germline CDR1 and CDR2 sequences are SNHLY and FYNNEI. The CDR3: CASSSRQGARRDTQYF. Here the CDR3 DNA reads TGTGCCAGCAGTAGTCGACAGGGGGCGCGCAGAGATACGCAGTATTTT.

The chain joins TRBV11-3 to TRBJ2-1; 8 bases align to TRBD2. The trim removed 2 bases at V and 2 bases at J, leaving 2 bases unmatched. The CDR3 is 15 residues long. The germline V gene encodes CDR1 SGHNT and CDR2 YENEEA. This chain's CDR3 is CASSLSGSPYNEQFF. In nucleotides, the CDR3 is TGTGCCAGCAGCTTAAGCGGGAGTCCCTACAATGAGCAGTTCTTC.

This chain uses TRBV5-6 with TRBJ2-7; 7 nucleotides agree with TRBD1. Germline loops: CDR1 SGHDT, CDR2 YYEEEE. The V and J ends lost 3 bases and 0 bases, in that order; junction bases with no gene match: 9. CDR3 length: 16 amino acids. The CDR3 protein is CASSWRTGWGSYEQYF. As DNA, the CDR3 is TGTGCCAGCAGCTGGAGGACAGGCTGGGGCTCCTACGAGCAGTACTTC.

The chain employs TRBV2 and TRBJ1-5, with TRBD1 matching 8 bases. Trimming at V came to 8 bases and at J to 4 bases, leaving 7 bases not matched to a gene. Germline CDR1 SNHLY, CDR2 FYNNEI. This CDR3 has 14 amino acids. CDR3 amino acids: CASAIQGGNQPQHF. The CDR3 DNA reads as TGTGCCAGCGCTATACAGGGGGGAAATCAGCCCCAGCATTTT.